This section outlines one T cell receptor beta chain sequence together with its context. Its antigen is undetermined. This table comes from immunoSEQ multiplex PCR, and its TCRdb copy is limited to in-frame clones, with some not included. The sample records tens of thousands of clones, more than 75% being singletons. This sample is drawn from a study of T cell responses to AZD1222 COVID-19 vaccine. Study-wide findings and caveats: Reports indicate that nearly half of spike-specific TCRs are directed at unmutated variant regions. White British people made up most donors, females outnumbered males, and clonal diversity was possibly underestimated. Along spike, vaccine-associated CD4 TCRs were found throughout, with dominance at 160-218 and 743-854. Repertoire sampling occurred only after the peak T cell response.

The CDR3 runs 17 residues. V shed 4 bases and J 3 bases; nucleotides not matched to a gene: 12. Germline V gene lookup returns CDR1 MNHEY and CDR2 SMNVEV (reference sequence). The source was peripheral blood, collected 28 days after the second AZD1222 dose. The V and J genes are TRBV27 and TRBJ2-1; TRBD1 matches at 7 bases. The sequence was obtained from an adult who received the AZD1222 COVID-19 vaccine. DNA for the CDR3: TGTGCCAGCAGTTCAGAGGGGACAGCCGGACGCTACAATGAGCAGTTCTTC. This encodes CASSSEGTAGRYNEQFF.